Listed below are T cell receptor beta chains from one sample, sequenced in a study of graft-versus-host responses after intestinal transplantation. Using immunoSEQ multiplex PCR, the repertoire was profiled, and TCRdb retains in-frame clones only, with some absent. The data hold about 90,000 clones, with roughly 92% observed a single time. No antigen has been identified for these receptors. The sample here was unstimulated CD4+ T cells sorted from spleen or lymph node cells, taken before intestinal transplant. All receptors come from a human donor who received an intestinal transplant. CDR3s leave out the opening cysteine and the closing phenylalanine or tryptophan. The order of the fields is V gene, J gene, CDR3 protein.

TRBV6-4	TRBJ2-1	ASRSGPPYNEQF
TRBV9	TRBJ1-3	ASSTRTQNTIY
TRBV27	TRBJ1-5	ASSFGQGGQPQH
TRBV29-1	TRBJ1-1	SVEPRGTEAF
TRBV6-5	TRBJ2-7	ASSRTSGYEQY
TRBV6-1	TRBJ2-5	ASSRDRGRRETQY
TRBV7-9	TRBJ2-7	ASSTDKGQAYEQY
TRBV5-6	TRBJ1-1	ASSFGGVNTEAF
TRBV14	TRBJ2-6	ASSVRSSGANVLT
TRBV5-1	TRBJ2-1	ASSGGTSGRHNEQF
TRBV28	TRBJ1-2	ASSFGATDYGYT
TRBV18	TRBJ2-7	ASSPQGHEQY
TRBV5-1	TRBJ2-2	ASSLVRGGTGELF
TRBV19	TRBJ2-2	ASSPRDTNTGELF
TRBV7-9	TRBJ2-1	ASSLGWELASYNEQF
TRBV4-1	TRBJ2-3	ASSQESGGRTDTQY
TRBV7-3	TRBJ2-1	ASSSLAGGIYNEQF
TRBV10-1	TRBJ1-5	ARGTDDSNQPQH
TRBV10-3	TRBJ2-7	AISEGAMTVYEQY
TRBV6-5	TRBJ1-6	ASSSLGGSPLH
TRBV2	TRBJ2-7	ASSENPGYEQY
TRBV4-2	TRBJ2-3	ASSQVSDHTDTQY
TRBV10-3	TRBJ2-3	AIRGDRGDTQY
TRBV2	TRBJ1-1	ASHVTGGQATEAF
TRBV27	TRBJ2-2	ASSSGHPGLAGLDGELF
TRBV5-1	TRBJ1-3	ASSLAALSAVSGNTIY
TRBV6-1	TRBJ1-5	ASSWGQLNQPQH
TRBV5-1	TRBJ1-3	ASSPFDRRGNTIY
TRBV28	TRBJ1-1	ASSVPQGLDAF
TRBV6-4	TRBJ2-3	ASSVYATDTQY
TRBV9	TRBJ2-2	ASSTRLLNTGELF
TRBV19	TRBJ1-5	ASSTRDRVNQPQH
TRBV6-5	TRBJ2-7	ASLKGVRFYEQY
TRBV27	TRBJ2-1	ASSISGRAINEQF
TRBV7-2	TRBJ2-1	ASSFGTTDNEQF
TRBV19	TRBJ2-7	ASRGPGWRQY
TRBV5-1	TRBJ2-3	ASSSPVTGVVVDTQY
TRBV28	TRBJ1-3	ASSFSPTSGNTIY
TRBV7-2	TRBJ2-1	ASSLTPPSVEQF
TRBV10-3	TRBJ1-4	AISESGTTNEKLF
TRBV30	TRBJ1-2	AWSGQGGGLFAGYT
TRBV5-1	TRBJ1-5	ASSWGTGEGQPQH
TRBV20-1	TRBJ2-2	SALSGRELF
TRBV21-1	TRBJ2-5	ASSKETTETQY
TRBV6-6	TRBJ2-5	ASSYRREWAETQY
TRBV11-1	TRBJ2-7	ASSLGTSGTYEQY
TRBV27	TRBJ2-7	ASRTAGYEQY
TRBV7-9	TRBJ2-1	ASSLGTSYNEQF
TRBV7-9	TRBJ2-1	ASTRIGPNEQF
TRBV19	TRBJ2-7	ASSGPSYEQY